This T cell receptor (beta chain) originates from a study of T cell repertoires in cytomegalovirus infection. TCRdb re-analysed the reads in MiXCR, keeping a single row per CDR3 protein. Seen here are about 470,000 distinct CDR3 sequences, under 45% observed once, and the top ten hold approximately 40%. As concerns this clonotype: The target antigen is unknown. The junction does not match germline at one end; this may be a read error.

The source material was cultured PBMCs, sampled from culture after CMV antigen stimulation. This clonotype was obtained from a human donor in good health (CMV status not recorded). Some clones in this sample may be carry-over from other donors' samples.

For the CDR3, the DNA is TGTGCCAGCAGCTTAGTCATGAACACTGAAGATTTCTTT. It yields the protein CASSLVMNTEDFF. The rearrangement links TRBV11-1 to TRBJ1-1; D remains unclear. This CDR3 has 13 residues. CDR1 and CDR2 from the germline V gene are SGHAT and FQDESV (reference sequence).